The next 16 T cell receptor beta chains were all read from a single sample in a study of T cells in Graves' hyperthyroidism and ophthalmopathy. Regions amplified from RNA transcripts were the TCR beta CDR3 regions. The HTBI set primed first-round TCR CDR3 RT-PCR. In TCRdb, the multiplex PCR reads were re-called with MiXCR into one record per CDR3 protein. This sample carries hundreds of thousands of distinct CDR3 sequences, 45% of them seen once, and the ten largest clones take about 7%. The sample taken for sequencing was peripheral blood or thyroid tissue (not recorded which). Receptor source: an adult man with Graves' disease, either hyperthyroidism or ophthalmopathy (not recorded which).

Notes on this clonotype: Being one base from a much bigger clone, this may be a read error. The chain combines TRBV7-9 with TRBJ2-7; 7 nucleotides line up with TRBD1. The CDR3 runs 14 residues. Germline V lookup: CDR1 SEHNR, CDR2 FQNEAQ (reference sequence). The CDR3 DNA reads TGTGCCAGCAGCTCACAGGGGAACCCCTACAAGCAGTACTTC. Translated, it gives CASSSQGNPYKQYF.

In its sample, this clonotype was seen once. The chain employs TRBV15 and TRBJ2-1, with TRBD1 as a possible D gene (5 bases). This CDR3 has 14 amino acids. CDR1 LNHNV and CDR2 YYDKDF come from the germline V gene (reference sequence). The V gene lost 5 bases and the J gene lost 2 bases, with 10 bases spanning the gap. The DNA for the CDR3 is TGTGCCACCAGCGTGCGCAGGGCCTACAATGAGCAGTTCTTC. Its translation: CATSVRRAYNEQFF.

This clonotype was found many times. The chain combines TRBV20-1 with TRBJ2-5, with D unresolved. In germline, CDR1 is DFQATT, CDR2 SNEGSKA (reference sequence). Trimming shortened V by 3 bases and J by 5 bases, and 7 bases separated the two germline ends. The CDR3 totals 11 residues. CDR3 DNA sequence: TGCAGTGCTAGTGTTGGGGAGACCCAGTACTTC. As protein: CSASVGETQYF.

The chain employs TRBV10-3 and TRBJ2-7; maybe TRBD1 (7 bases). CDR1 is ENHRY and CDR2 is SYGVKD in the germline V gene. This CDR3 spans 17 amino acids. Trimming took 4 bases from V and 6 from J, leaving 25 bases between them. The CDR3, as DNA: TGTGCCATCAGTGGGCAACGTGACAGGGCCCGGACTATCGAGCAGTACTTC. It codes for CAISGQRDRARTIEQYF.

This rearrangement joins TRBV5-6 to TRBJ2-5, with 7 nucleotides matching TRBD1. V lost 0 bases to trimming and J lost 1 base; unmatched junction nucleotides: 6. Germline-derived CDR1 and CDR2 are SGHDT and YYEEEE. The CDR3 extends over 16 amino acids. The CDR3 sequence is CASSLGGAGGQETQYF. Written as DNA, the CDR3 is TGTGCCAGCAGCTTGGGGGGAGCAGGGGGCCAAGAGACCCAGTACTTC.

The sample holds a few counts of this clonotype. The rearrangement links TRBV19 to TRBJ1-2; D may be TRBD1 (6 bases). Per the germline V gene, CDR1 is LNHDA and CDR2 is SQIVND (reference sequence). Trimming left V 5 bases short and J 6 bases short, with 10 bases between. CDR3 length equals 12 residues. This CDR3 reads CASSRTENGYTF. The CDR3 nucleotides read TGTGCCAGTAGTCGGACAGAGAATGGCTACACCTTC.

J is TRBJ1-5 and V is TRBV11-1; D uncertain. Germline CDR1 SGHAT, CDR2 FQDESV (reference sequence). V lost 4 bases to trimming and J lost 4 bases, with 20 bases between them. The CDR3 covers 17 residues. CDR3 loop: CASSSLDTVGFNQPQHF. CDR3 DNA sequence: TGTGCCAGCAGCTCGTTAGACACCGTGGGGTTTAATCAGCCCCAGCATTTT.

This clonotype was counted between two and nine times. The chain is built from TRBV5-1 and TRBJ1-2; tentative D call: TRBD1 (5 bases). V was clipped by 4 bases and J by 4 bases, with 17 bases between them. The CDR3 runs 15 residues. The germline gives CDR1 SGHRS, CDR2 YFSETQ. The CDR3 nucleotides are TGCGCCAGCAGCGTGACAGAAGATGGCGTCTATGGCTACACCTTC. It encodes CASSVTEDGVYGYTF.

The chain recombines TRBV10-3 with TRBJ1-3, with D unclear. V was clipped by 4 bases and J by 0 bases, with 4 bases between them. The CDR3 covers 13 residues. Germline loops: CDR1 ENHRY, CDR2 SYGVKD. This CDR3 is CAISGDSGNTIYF. CDR3 DNA sequence: TGTGCCATCAGTGGGGACTCTGGAAACACCATATATTTT.

This sequence joins TRBV29-1 and TRBJ2-7, with D maybe TRBD1 (6 bases). The CDR3 has 15 residues. V gave up 0 bases and J gave up 1 base, with 13 bases separating them. CDR1 and CDR2 (germline): SQVTM, ANQGSEA. The chain's CDR3 is CSVEDSVTGSYEQYF. The CDR3 DNA reads as TGCAGCGTTGAAGACAGCGTTACAGGGTCCTACGAGCAGTACTTC.

In its sample, this clonotype was seen a few times. The junction differs from germline at one of its ends, possibly a read error. The chain links TRBV7-3 to TRBJ2-3; D is unclear. There are 13 residues in the CDR3. The germline CDR1 and CDR2 sequences are SGHTA and FQGTGA. The CDR3 DNA follows: TGTGCTAGCAGCTACGGCCCCACGGATACGCAGTATTTT. As protein: CASSYGPTDTQYF.

The chain links TRBV2 to TRBJ2-5; 8 bases agree with TRBD2. Germline assignment: CDR1 SNHLY and CDR2 FYNNEI. CDR3 length equals 13 residues. J gave up 4 bases and V 7 bases, and 5 bases lay outside the gene matches. The DNA for the CDR3 is TGTGCCAGCAAAGAGCTAGCGGGAGAGACCCAGTACTTC. Residues: CASKELAGETQYF.

As regards this clonotype: Possible read error: a much larger clone is one base away. The chain couples TRBV7-9 to TRBJ2-7; D gene unclear. The CDR3 length is 13 residues. Germline lookup yields CDR1 SEHNR and CDR2 FQNEAQ (reference sequence). The ends were cut back, 4 bases at V and 2 bases at J, with 9 bases in the middle. In DNA, the CDR3 is TGTGCCAGCAGCTCCCCCTACACCTACGAGCAGTACTTC. This sequence encodes CASSSPYTYEQYF. Full variable domain (missing parts from reference TRBV7-9 and TRBJ2-7): DTGVSQNPRHKITKRGQNVTFRCDPISEHNRLYWYRQTLGQGPEFLTYFQNEAQLEKSRLLSDRFSAERPKGSFSTLEIQRTEQGDSAMYLCASSSPYTYEQYFGPGTRLTVT.

This chain connects TRBV5-5 to TRBJ1-6, with 8 positions matching TRBD1. The CDR3 extends over 15 amino acids. Germline V gene sequence: CDR1 SGHKS, CDR2 YYEKEE (reference sequence). After removal of 4 bases from V and 7 bases from J, the junction contained 7 bases not matched to a gene. The CDR3 loop is CASSPEDRENSPLHF. DNA of the CDR3: TGTGCCAGCAGCCCGGAGGACAGGGAGAATTCACCCCTCCACTTT. The full variable domain, in which reference TRBV5-5 and TRBJ1-6 provide the parts outside the CDR3, is DAGVTQSPTHLIKTRGQQVTLRCSPISGHKSVSWYQQVLGQGPQFIFQYYEKEERGRGNFPDRFSARQFPNYSSELNVNALLLGDSALYLCASSPEDRENSPLHFGNGTRLTVT.

The rearrangement links TRBV25-1 to TRBJ1-3, with no clear D. The CDR3 is 16 amino acids. The V gene's germline CDR1 is MGHDK and CDR2 SYGVNS. Trimming shortened V by 2 bases and J by 0 bases, and 11 bases separated the two germline ends. The CDR3: CASSERANSSGNTIYF. CDR3 coding DNA: TGTGCCAGCAGTGAAAGGGCCAACAGCTCTGGAAACACCATATATTTT.

This chain joins TRBV5-1 and TRBJ1-1, with 7 positions matching TRBD1. Germline loops: CDR1 SGHRS, CDR2 YFSETQ. CDR3 size: 17 residues. Trimming removed 0 bases from V and 1 base from J; junction bases left unmatched: 9. Written as DNA, the CDR3 is TGCGCCAGCAGCTTGGGAACAGGGGCTAAATGGAACACTGAAGCTTTCTTT. Encoded protein: CASSLGTGAKWNTEAFF.